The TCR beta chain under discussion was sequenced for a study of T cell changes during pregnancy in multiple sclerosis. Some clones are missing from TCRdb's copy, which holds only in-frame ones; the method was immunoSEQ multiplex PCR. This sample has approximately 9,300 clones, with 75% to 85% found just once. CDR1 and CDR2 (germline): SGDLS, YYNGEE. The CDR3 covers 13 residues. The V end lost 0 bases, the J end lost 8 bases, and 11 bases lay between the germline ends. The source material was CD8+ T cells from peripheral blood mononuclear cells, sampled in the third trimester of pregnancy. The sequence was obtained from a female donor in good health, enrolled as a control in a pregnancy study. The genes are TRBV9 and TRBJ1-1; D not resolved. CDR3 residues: CASSVGGETEAFF. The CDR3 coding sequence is TGTGCCAGCAGCGTAGGAGGAGAAACGGAAGCTTTCTTT.